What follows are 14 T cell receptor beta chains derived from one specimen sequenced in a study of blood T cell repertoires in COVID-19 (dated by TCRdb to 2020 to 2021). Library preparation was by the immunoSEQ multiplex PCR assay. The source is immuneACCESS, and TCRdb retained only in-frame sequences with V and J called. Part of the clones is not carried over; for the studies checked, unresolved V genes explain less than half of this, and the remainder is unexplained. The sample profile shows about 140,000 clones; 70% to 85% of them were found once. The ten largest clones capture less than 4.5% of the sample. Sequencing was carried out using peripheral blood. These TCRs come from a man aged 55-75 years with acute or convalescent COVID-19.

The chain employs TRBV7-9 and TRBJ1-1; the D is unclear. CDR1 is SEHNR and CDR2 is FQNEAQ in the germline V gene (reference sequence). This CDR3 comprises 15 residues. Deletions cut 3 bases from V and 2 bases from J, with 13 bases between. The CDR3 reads CASSFVWRNNTEAFF. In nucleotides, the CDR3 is TGTGCCAGCAGCTTCGTCTGGCGGAATAACACTGAAGCTTTCTTT.

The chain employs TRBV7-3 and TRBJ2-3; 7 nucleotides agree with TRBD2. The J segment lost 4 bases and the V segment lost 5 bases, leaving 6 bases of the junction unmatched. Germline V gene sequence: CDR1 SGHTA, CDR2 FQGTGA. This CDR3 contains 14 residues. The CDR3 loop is CASSPRAGADTQYF. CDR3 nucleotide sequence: TGTGCCAGCAGCCCTAGGGCGGGAGCAGATACGCAGTATTTT.

CDR3 region: CASSGTGVTEAFF. CDR3 coding DNA: TGTGCCAGCAGCGGAACAGGGGTCACTGAAGCTTTCTTT. The chain employs TRBV9 and TRBJ1-1; 7 positions match TRBD1. The germline gives CDR1 SGDLS, CDR2 YYNGEE. Trimming cost V 3 bases and J 4 bases; bases outside gene matches: 3. There are 13 residues in the CDR3.

The CDR3 DNA reads TGTGCCAGCAGCTTTGATGACGGCGGCGGGGAGCAGTTCTTC. It is translated as CASSFDDGGGEQFF. The chain is built from TRBV5-6 and TRBJ2-1; D is perhaps TRBD2 (5 bases). V was clipped by 2 bases and J by 10 bases, with 16 bases between them. The CDR3 covers 14 residues. CDR1 is SGHDT and CDR2 is YYEEEE in the germline V gene.

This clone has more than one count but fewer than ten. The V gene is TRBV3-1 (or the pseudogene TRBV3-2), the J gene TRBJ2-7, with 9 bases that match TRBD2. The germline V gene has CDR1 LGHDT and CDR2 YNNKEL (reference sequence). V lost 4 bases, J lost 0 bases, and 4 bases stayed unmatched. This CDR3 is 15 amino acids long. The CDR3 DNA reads TGTGCCAGCAGCCGCGGTAGCGGGGGCTCCTACGAGCAGTACTTC. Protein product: CASSRGSGGSYEQYF.

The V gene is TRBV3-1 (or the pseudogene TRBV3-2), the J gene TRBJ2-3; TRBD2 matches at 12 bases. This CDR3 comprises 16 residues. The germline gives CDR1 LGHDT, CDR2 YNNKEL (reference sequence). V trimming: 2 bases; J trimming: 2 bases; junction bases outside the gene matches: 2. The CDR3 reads CASSQLAGGLTDTQYF. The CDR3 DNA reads TGTGCCAGCAGCCAACTAGCGGGAGGGCTCACAGATACGCAGTATTTT.

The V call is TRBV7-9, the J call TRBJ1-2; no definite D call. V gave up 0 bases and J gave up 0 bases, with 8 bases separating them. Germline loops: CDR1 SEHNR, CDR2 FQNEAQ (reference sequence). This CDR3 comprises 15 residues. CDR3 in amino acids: CASSLAETANYGYTF. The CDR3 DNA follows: TGTGCCAGCAGCTTAGCGGAAACAGCTAACTATGGCTACACCTTC.

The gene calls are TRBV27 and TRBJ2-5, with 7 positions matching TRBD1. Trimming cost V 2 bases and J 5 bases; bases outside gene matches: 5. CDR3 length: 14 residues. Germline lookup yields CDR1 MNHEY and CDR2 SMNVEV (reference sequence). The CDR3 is CASSLGTERETQYF. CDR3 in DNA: TGTGCCAGCAGTTTAGGGACAGAGAGGGAGACCCAGTACTTC.

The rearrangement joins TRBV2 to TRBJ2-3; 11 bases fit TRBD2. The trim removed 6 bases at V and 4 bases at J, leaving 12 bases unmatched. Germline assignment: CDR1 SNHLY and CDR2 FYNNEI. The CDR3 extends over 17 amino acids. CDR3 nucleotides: TGTGCCAGCAGGCTGGGGGTTACTAGCGGGAGTGCAGATACGCAGTATTTT. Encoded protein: CASRLGVTSGSADTQYF.

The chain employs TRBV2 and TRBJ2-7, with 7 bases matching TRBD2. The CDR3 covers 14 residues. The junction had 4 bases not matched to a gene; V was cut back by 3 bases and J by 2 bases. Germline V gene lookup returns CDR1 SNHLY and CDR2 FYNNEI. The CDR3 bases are TGTGCCAGCAGTGACCAGCGGGGACCCTACGAGCAGTACTTC. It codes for CASSDQRGPYEQYF.

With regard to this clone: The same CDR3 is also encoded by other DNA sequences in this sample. In DNA, the CDR3 is TGTGCCAGCTCACCAGCGGGGGACCAGCCCCAGCATTTT. It yields the protein CASSPAGDQPQHF. The rearrangement joins TRBV18 to TRBJ1-5; a possible D gene is TRBD1 (5 bases). The germline CDR1 and CDR2 sequences are KGHSH and LQKENI. There are 13 residues in the CDR3. V dropped 2 bases and J dropped 7 bases, with 9 bases sitting between them.

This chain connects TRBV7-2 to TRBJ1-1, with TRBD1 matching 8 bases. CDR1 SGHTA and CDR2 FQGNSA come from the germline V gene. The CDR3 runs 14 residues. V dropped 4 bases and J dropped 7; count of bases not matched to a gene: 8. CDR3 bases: TGTGCCAGCAGCTCGACAGGGGTGGGGGGTGAAGCTTTCTTT. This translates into CASSSTGVGGEAFF.

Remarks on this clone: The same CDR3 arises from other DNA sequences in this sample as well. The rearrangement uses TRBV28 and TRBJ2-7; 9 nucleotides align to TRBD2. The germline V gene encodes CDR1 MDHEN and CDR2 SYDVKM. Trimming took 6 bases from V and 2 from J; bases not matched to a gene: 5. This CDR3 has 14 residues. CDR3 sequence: CASRFSGSTYEQYF. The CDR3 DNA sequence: TGTGCCAGCAGGTTTAGCGGGAGCACCTACGAGCAGTACTTC.

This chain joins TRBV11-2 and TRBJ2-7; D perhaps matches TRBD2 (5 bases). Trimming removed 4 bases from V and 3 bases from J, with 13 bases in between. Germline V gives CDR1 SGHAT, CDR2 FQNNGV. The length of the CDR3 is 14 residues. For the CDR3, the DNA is TGTGCCAGCAGCTCGTTACTAGGCAACTACGAGCAGTACTTC. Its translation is CASSSLLGNYEQYF.